This entry lists 18 T cell receptor beta chains sequenced from one sample in a study of blood T cell repertoires in COVID-19. This table comes from immunoSEQ multiplex PCR, and its TCRdb copy is limited to in-frame clones, with some not included. The table records a few hundred thousand clones, roughly nine tenths of them present only once. The sample consisted of peripheral blood. Receptor source: a woman aged 45-60 years with COVID-19, enrolled during active disease.

This chain joins TRBV6-5 and TRBJ1-5; 9 bases match TRBD1. CDR1 is MNHEY and CDR2 is SVGAGI in the germline V gene. V lost 6 bases, J lost 2 bases, and 5 bases stayed unmatched. CDR3 length: 15 amino acids. CDR3 sequence reads: CASRLGTGRNQPQHF. For the CDR3, the DNA is TGTGCCAGCAGGTTAGGGACAGGGCGCAATCAGCCCCAGCATTTT.

V and J are TRBV5-5 and TRBJ2-7, with D perhaps matching TRBD1 (6 bases). Trimming cost V 1 base and J 6 bases, with 14 bases left between them. The germline CDR1 and CDR2 sequences are SGHKS and YYEKEE (reference sequence). There are 14 residues in the CDR3. The CDR3 sequence is CASSLRTEVGEQYV. CDR3 coding DNA: TGTGCCAGCAGCTTGCGGACAGAGGTGGGCGAGCAGTACGTC.

V is TRBV23-1 and J is TRBJ1-6; 7 bases are shared with TRBD1. TRBV23-1 is annotated as an ORF whose role is uncertain. With V trimmed by 2 bases and J by 0 bases, 19 bases remained unmatched. The CDR3 consists of 22 residues. The CDR3 spells CASSQTGDGDYFESSYNSPLHF. In nucleotides, the CDR3 is TGCGCCAGCAGTCAAACAGGGGATGGGGATTATTTTGAAAGCTCCTATAATTCACCCCTCCACTTT.

This chain uses TRBV29-1 with TRBJ1-2; no clear D gene. The CDR3 length is 10 residues. Germline V gives CDR1 SQVTM, CDR2 ANQGSEA. The V and J ends lost 3 bases and 6 bases respectively, with 5 bases between them. In DNA form, the CDR3 reads TGCAGCGTTGACTTCGATGGCTACACCTTC. It specifies CSVDFDGYTF.

The V gene is TRBV5-5, the J gene TRBJ2-7, with TRBD1 identical over 7 bases. CDR3 length: 15 amino acids. V lost 0 bases and J lost 6; bases outside the gene matches: 9. Per the germline V gene, CDR1 is SGHKS and CDR2 is YYEKEE (reference sequence). The CDR3 sequence: CASSLAPGQVFEQYV. CDR3 sequence (DNA): TGTGCCAGCAGCTTGGCCCCCGGACAGGTCTTCGAGCAGTACGTC.

The chain uses TRBV14 and TRBJ2-7, with 7 bases that match TRBD1. Germline trimming cut 1 base from V and 0 bases from J; bases unmatched to any gene: 6. Germline-derived CDR1 and CDR2 are SGHDN and FVKESK. The CDR3 extends over 16 amino acids. The CDR3 is CASSQGRRGPSYEQYF. The CDR3 DNA is TGTGCCAGCAGCCAAGGTAGAAGGGGGCCCTCCTACGAGCAGTACTTC.

The chain is built from TRBV5-6 and TRBJ2-7, with 8 bases identical to TRBD2. V dropped 2 bases and J dropped 3; count of bases not matched to a gene: 7. Germline V gene sequence: CDR1 SGHDT, CDR2 YYEEEE. The CDR3 is 15 residues long. CDR3 sequence (DNA): TGTGCCAGCAGCTTAACTGGCGGGGGGTTCTACGAGCAGTACGTC. Protein sequence: CASSLTGGGFYEQYV.

The CDR3 bases are TGTGCCAGCAGTTCTGGACAGAACACCGGGGAGCTGTTTTTT. This translates into CASSSGQNTGELFF. V usage is TRBV27 and J usage is TRBJ2-2, with a tentative D call TRBD1 (5 bases). The CDR3 runs 14 residues. Trimming left V 4 bases short and J 1 base short, with 7 bases between. CDR1 is MNHEY, CDR2 SMNVEV, per germline (reference sequence).

This rearrangement joins TRBV18 to TRBJ2-7, with a tentative D call TRBD1 (6 bases). This CDR3 is 14 amino acids long. Trimming shortened V by 5 bases and J by 6 bases, and 17 bases separated the two germline ends. CDR1 and CDR2 (germline): KGHSH, LQKENI. The DNA of the CDR3 is TGTGCCAGCTCAATCGACAGGAGGTCTAGCGAGCAGTACGTC. Translated, it gives CASSIDRRSSEQYV.

This chain links TRBV11-2 with TRBJ2-7; 12 nucleotides align to TRBD2. Unmatched junction bases numbered 8, after V lost 1 base and J lost 1 base. Germline V lookup: CDR1 SGHAT, CDR2 FQNNGV. This CDR3 is 18 amino acids long. The CDR3 region is CASSLGASGGASSYEQYV. The DNA for the CDR3 is TGTGCCAGCAGCTTAGGCGCTAGCGGGGGGGCCTCATCCTACGAGCAGTACGTC.

The rearrangement links TRBV9 to TRBJ2-3, with TRBD1 identical over 7 bases. The CDR3 totals 18 residues. The V gene end was trimmed by 0 bases and the J gene end by 1 base; junction bases not matched to a gene: 11. From germline, CDR1 is SGDLS and CDR2 YYNGEE. The CDR3 is CASSVGGGRGKGTDTQYF. The CDR3 DNA reads TGTGCCAGCAGCGTAGGTGGAGGCAGGGGGAAGGGCACAGATACGCAGTATTTT.

CDR3 nucleotide sequence: TGCGCCAGCAGTCTTGACAGGGGGCCTTCCCGGGAGTACTTC. Translated: CASSLDRGPSREYF. The gene calls are TRBV5-1 and TRBJ2-7; 10 bases agree with TRBD1. This CDR3 region has 14 residues. V dropped 5 bases and J dropped 11; count of bases not matched to a gene: 13. CDR1 is SGHRS and CDR2 is YFSETQ in the germline V gene.

The V gene is TRBV6-5, the J gene TRBJ1-1; D is unclear. Trimming pared 7 bases from V and 4 bases from J, leaving 16 bases between. There are 14 residues in the CDR3. Germline loops: CDR1 MNHEY, CDR2 SVGAGI. CDR3 DNA sequence: TGTGCCAGCACCAAGGTGGGAGTGGGCACTGAAGCTTTCTTT. It is translated as CASTKVGVGTEAFF.

This clone was seen once. This rearrangement joins TRBV5-1 to TRBJ1-6; TRBD1 aligns across 10 bases. V lost 0 bases, J lost 9 bases, and 3 bases stayed unmatched. Germline assignment: CDR1 SGHRS and CDR2 YFSETQ. The CDR3 totals 15 residues. CDR3 region: CASSLGQGASSPLHF. In nucleotides, the CDR3 is TGCGCCAGCAGCTTGGGACAGGGGGCCTCTTCACCCCTCCACTTT. The entire variable domain, with the rest obtained from reference TRBV5-1 and TRBJ1-6, is as follows: KAGVTQTPRYLIKTRGQQVTLSCSPISGHRSVSWYQQTPGQGLQFLFEYFSETQRNKGNFPGRFSGRQFSNSRSEMNVSTLELGDSALYLCASSLGQGASSPLHFGNGTRLTVT.

The genes are TRBV11-2 and TRBJ2-1; 9 bases line up with TRBD1. With 4 bases clipped from V and 7 bases from J, the junction kept 8 bases outside the gene matches. The CDR3 covers 15 residues. The germline gives CDR1 SGHAT, CDR2 FQNNGV. The CDR3 reads CASSSTGGHFNEQFF. The CDR3 DNA follows: TGTGCCAGCAGCTCCACAGGGGGCCATTTTAATGAGCAGTTCTTC. The full variable domain, completed using reference TRBV11-2 and TRBJ2-1, is EAGVAQSPRYKIIEKRQSVAFWCNPISGHATLYWYQQILGQGPKLLIQFQNNGVVDDSQLPKDRFSAERLKGVDSTLKIQPAKLEDSAVYLCASSSTGGHFNEQFFGPGTRLTVL.

This clone was detected only once. The chain recombines TRBV14 with TRBJ1-6; D ambiguous. Trimming removed 3 bases from V and 6 bases from J, with 15 bases in between. Germline V gives CDR1 SGHDN, CDR2 FVKESK. CDR3 size: 16 residues. The CDR3 spells CASSQLPTWANSPLHF. CDR3 in DNA: TGTGCCAGCAGCCAGCTTCCGACATGGGCTAATTCACCCCTCCACTTT.

This clone was seen more than once but under ten times. The chain employs TRBV9 and TRBJ2-2; D perhaps matches TRBD1 (5 bases). V was clipped by 0 bases and J by 6 bases, with 9 bases between them. This CDR3 spans 14 amino acids. From germline, CDR1 is SGDLS and CDR2 YYNGEE. The CDR3 DNA follows: TGTGCCAGCAGCGTAGGTTTAGGGGCCGGGGAGCTGTTTTTT. Translating it yields CASSVGLGAGELFF.

CDR3 amino acids: CASSPDILSLTF. CDR3 nucleotide sequence: TGCGCCAGCAGTCCGGACATCCTCAGTTTAACCTTC. V and J are TRBV10-1 and TRBJ1-2; a possible D gene is TRBD1 (5 bases). The V end was cut by 5 bases, the J end by 14 bases, with 18 bases between. The CDR3 contains 12 residues. Germline CDR1 reads WNHNN; CDR2 reads SYGVQD (reference sequence).